The entry that follows covers one T cell receptor (beta chain) sequence. The antigen remains undetermined. The data derive from a study of blood T cells in healthy people across ages. Background on the study: When template switching was applied, about one barcoded beta molecule was captured per two T cells. Study findings and constraints: What prevented conclusive comparison of naive and antigen-experienced cells was that PBMCs were unsorted. Estimates of diversity drawn from one million T cells were considered underestimates.

Total RNA, at least 5 micrograms per sample, was extracted from PBMCs. The CDR3 contains 16 residues. The ends were cut back, 2 bases at V and 5 bases at J, with 18 bases in the middle. Germline CDR1 reads MNHEY; CDR2 reads SMNVEV (reference sequence). Sample-barcoded 5' priming and a J-beta primer mix drove a second PCR of about 6 to 12 cycles. TCRdb processed the 5' RACE reads anew with MiXCR; each CDR3 protein has one entry. The sample shows about 830,000 distinct CDR3 sequences, 62% of them seen only once. The chain uses TRBV27 and TRBJ1-2; TRBD1 is a possible D gene (5 bases). The sequence came from a young man in good health. Sequenced input: blood. The CDR3 region is CASSLRAGTRGYGYTF. Here the CDR3 DNA reads TGTGCCAGCAGTTTAAGAGCGGGAACACGGGGGTATGGCTACACCTTC.